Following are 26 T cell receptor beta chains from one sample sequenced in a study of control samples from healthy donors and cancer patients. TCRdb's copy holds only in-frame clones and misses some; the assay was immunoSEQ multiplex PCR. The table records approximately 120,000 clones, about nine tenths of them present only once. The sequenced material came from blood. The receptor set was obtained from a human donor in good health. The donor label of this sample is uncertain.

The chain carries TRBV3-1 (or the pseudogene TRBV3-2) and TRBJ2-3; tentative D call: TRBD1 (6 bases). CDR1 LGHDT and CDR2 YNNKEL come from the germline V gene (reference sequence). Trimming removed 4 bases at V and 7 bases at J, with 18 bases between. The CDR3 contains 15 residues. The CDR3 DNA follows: TGTGCCAGCAGCCGACGACAGGTTATAGGACATACGCAGTATTTT. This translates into CASSRRQVIGHTQYF.

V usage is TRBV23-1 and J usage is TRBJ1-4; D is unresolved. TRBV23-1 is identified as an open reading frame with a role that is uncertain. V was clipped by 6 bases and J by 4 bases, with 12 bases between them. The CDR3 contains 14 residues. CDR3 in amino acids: CASRARSYNEKLFF. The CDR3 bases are TGCGCCAGCAGGGCTCGCAGTTATAATGAAAAACTGTTTTTT.

The DNA for the CDR3 is TGTGCCAGCAGTTGGACAGGGGGCTATGGCTACACCTTC. It translates to CASSWTGGYGYTF. The chain links TRBV6-2 or TRBV6-3 to TRBJ1-2, with 10 bases fitting TRBD1. V gave up 4 bases and J gave up 4 bases; unmatched junction bases: 0. From germline, CDR1 is MNHEY and CDR2 SVGEGT. This CDR3 contains 13 residues.

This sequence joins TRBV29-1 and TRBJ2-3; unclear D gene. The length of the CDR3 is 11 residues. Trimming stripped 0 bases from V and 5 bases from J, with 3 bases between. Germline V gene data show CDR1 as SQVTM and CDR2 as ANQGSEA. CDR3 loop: CSVEERDTQYF. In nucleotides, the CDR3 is TGCAGCGTTGAAGAGCGAGATACGCAGTATTTT.

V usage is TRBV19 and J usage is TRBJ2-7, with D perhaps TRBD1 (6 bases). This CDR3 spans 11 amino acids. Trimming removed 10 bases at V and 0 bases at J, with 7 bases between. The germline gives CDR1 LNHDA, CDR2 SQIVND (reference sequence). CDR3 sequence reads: CANRDSYEQYF. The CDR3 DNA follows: TGTGCCAACAGGGACTCCTACGAGCAGTACTTC.

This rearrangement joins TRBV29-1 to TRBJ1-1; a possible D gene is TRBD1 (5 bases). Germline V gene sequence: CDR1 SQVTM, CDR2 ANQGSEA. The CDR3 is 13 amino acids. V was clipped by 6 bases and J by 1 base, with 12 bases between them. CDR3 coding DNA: TGCAGCGTAAGGGGTGGCGCGAACACTGAAGCTTTCTTT. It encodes CSVRGGANTEAFF.

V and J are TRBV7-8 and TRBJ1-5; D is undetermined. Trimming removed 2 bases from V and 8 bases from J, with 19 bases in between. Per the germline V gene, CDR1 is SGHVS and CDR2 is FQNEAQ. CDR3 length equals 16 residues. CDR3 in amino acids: CASSLREGGLTEPQHF. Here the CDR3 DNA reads TGTGCCAGCAGCTTAAGGGAGGGCGGACTAACGGAGCCCCAGCATTTT.

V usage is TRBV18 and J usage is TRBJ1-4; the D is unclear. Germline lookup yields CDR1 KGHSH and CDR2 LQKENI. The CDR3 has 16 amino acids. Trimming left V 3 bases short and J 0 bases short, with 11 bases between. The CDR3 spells CASSPQSTTTNEKLFF. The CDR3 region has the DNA TGTGCCAGCTCACCCCAATCGACAACAACTAATGAAAAACTGTTTTTT.

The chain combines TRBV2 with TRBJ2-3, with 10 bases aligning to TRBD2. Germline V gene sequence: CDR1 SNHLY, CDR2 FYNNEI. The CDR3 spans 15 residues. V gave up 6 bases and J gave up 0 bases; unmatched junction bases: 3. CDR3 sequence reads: CASSPSGGSTDTQYF. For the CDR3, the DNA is TGTGCCAGCAGCCCTAGCGGGGGTAGCACAGATACGCAGTATTTT.

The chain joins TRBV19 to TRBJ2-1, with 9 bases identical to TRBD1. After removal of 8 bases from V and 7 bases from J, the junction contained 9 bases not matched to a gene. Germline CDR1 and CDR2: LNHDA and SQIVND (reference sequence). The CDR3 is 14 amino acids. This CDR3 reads CASCPDRGSNEQFF. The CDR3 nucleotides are TGTGCCAGTTGCCCGGACAGGGGATCGAATGAGCAGTTCTTC. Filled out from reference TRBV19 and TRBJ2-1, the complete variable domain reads DGGITQSPKYLFRKEGQNVTLSCEQNLNHDAMYWYRQDPGQGLRLIYYSQIVNDFQKGDIAEGYSVSREKKESFPLTVTSAQKNPTAFYLCASCPDRGSNEQFFGPGTRLTVL.

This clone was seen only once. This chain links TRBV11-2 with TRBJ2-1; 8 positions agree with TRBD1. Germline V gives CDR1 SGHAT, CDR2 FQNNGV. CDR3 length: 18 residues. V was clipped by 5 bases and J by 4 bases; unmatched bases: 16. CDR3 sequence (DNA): TGTGCCAGCAGCAAAGGAGTCGGACAGGGACGTATGTACAATGAGCAGTTCTTC. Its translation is CASSKGVGQGRMYNEQFF.

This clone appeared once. CDR3 in DNA: TGTGCCAGCGCCGCGCGGGGTCACACCGGGGAGCTGTTTTTT. Its protein product is CASAARGHTGELFF. This sequence joins TRBV6-5 and TRBJ2-2; maybe TRBD2 (6 bases). V gave up 8 bases and J gave up 3 bases, with 13 bases separating them. CDR1 and CDR2 (germline): MNHEY, SVGAGI. The CDR3 consists of 14 residues.

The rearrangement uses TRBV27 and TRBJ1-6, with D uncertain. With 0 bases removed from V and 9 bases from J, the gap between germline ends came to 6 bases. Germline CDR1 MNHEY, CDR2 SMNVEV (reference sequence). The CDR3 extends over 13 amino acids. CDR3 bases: TGTGCCAGCAGTTTATCGTCCTTTTCACCCCTCCACTTT. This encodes CASSLSSFSPLHF.

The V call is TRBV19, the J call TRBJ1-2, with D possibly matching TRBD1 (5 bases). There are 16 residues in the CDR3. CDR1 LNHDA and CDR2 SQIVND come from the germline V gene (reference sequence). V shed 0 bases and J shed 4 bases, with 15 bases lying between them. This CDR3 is CASSIEAPGGSYGYTF. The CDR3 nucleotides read TGTGCCAGTAGTATAGAGGCCCCGGGGGGGTCCTATGGCTACACCTTC.

The CDR3 sequence: CAISPEVGTGSNQPQHF. The CDR3 bases are TGTGCCATCAGTCCGGAGGTCGGGACAGGGTCCAATCAGCCCCAGCATTTT. J is TRBJ1-5 and V is TRBV10-3; TRBD1 agrees at 9 bases. V trimming: 5 bases; J trimming: 3 bases; junction bases outside the gene matches: 11. The length of the CDR3 is 17 residues. The germline gives CDR1 ENHRY, CDR2 SYGVKD.

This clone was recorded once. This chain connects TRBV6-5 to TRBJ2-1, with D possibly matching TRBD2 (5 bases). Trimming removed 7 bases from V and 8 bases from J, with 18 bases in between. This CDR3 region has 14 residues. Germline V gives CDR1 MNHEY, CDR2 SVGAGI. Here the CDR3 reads CASTNGRRRDEQFF. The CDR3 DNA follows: TGTGCCAGCACCAACGGTCGGCGGCGGGATGAGCAGTTCTTC.

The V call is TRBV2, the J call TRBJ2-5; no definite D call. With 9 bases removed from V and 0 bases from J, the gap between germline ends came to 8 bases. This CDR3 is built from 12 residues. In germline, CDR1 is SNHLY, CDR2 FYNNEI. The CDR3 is CASIDNQETQYF. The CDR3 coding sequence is TGTGCCAGTATTGACAACCAAGAGACCCAGTACTTC.

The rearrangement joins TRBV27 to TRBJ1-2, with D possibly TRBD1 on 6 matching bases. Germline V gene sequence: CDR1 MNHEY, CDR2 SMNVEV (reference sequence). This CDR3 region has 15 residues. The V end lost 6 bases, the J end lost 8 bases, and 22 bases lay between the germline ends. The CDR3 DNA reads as TGTGCCAGCAGACAACTGGACAGTCCAGGGGACGGCTACACCTTC. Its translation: CASRQLDSPGDGYTF.

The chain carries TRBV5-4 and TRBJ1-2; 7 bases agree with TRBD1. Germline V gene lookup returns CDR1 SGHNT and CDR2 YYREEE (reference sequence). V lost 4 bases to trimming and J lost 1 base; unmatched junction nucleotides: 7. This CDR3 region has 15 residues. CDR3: CASSAIQGGNYGYTF. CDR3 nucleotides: TGTGCCAGCAGCGCAATTCAGGGGGGTAACTATGGCTACACCTTC.

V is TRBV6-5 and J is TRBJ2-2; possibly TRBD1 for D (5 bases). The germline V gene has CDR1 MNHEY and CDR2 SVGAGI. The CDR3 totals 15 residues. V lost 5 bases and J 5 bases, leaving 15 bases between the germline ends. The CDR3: CASSRWQGGTGELFF. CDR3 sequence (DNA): TGTGCCAGCAGTCGTTGGCAGGGCGGAACCGGGGAGCTGTTTTTT.

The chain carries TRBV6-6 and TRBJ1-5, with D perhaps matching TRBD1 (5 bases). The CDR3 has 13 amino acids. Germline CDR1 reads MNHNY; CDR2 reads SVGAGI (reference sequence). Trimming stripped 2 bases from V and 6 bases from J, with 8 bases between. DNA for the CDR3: TGTGCCAGCAGTTACCAGGGCGGTCAGCCCCAGCATTTT. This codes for CASSYQGGQPQHF.

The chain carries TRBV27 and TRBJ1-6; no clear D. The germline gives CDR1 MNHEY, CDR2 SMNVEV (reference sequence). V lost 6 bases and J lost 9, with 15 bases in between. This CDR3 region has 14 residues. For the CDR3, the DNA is TGTGCCAGCAGACTACAAGGGAGGATTTCACCCCTCCACTTT. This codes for CASRLQGRISPLHF.

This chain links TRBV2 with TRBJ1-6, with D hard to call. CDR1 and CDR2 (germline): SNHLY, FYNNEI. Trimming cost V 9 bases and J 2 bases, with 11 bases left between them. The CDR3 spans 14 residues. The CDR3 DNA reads TGTGCCAGTACCCGGGTCACCTATAATTCACCCCTCCACTTT. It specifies CASTRVTYNSPLHF.

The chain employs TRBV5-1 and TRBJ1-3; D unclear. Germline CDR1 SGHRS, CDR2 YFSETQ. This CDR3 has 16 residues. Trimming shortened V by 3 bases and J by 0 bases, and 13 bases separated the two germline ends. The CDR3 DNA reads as TGCGCCAGCAGCTCAGGAGACACCAACTCTGGAAACACCATATATTTT. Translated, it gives CASSSGDTNSGNTIYF.

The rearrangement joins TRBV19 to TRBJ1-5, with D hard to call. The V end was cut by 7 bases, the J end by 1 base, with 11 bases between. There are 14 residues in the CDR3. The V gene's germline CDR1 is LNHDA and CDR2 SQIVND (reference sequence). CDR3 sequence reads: CASTDFRSNQPQHF. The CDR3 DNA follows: TGTGCCAGTACCGATTTTCGGAGCAATCAGCCCCAGCATTTT.

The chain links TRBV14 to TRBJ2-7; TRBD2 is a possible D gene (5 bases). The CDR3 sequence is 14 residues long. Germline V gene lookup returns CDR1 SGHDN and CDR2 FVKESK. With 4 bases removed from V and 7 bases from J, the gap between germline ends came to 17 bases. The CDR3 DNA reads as TGTGCCAGCAGCCCTTATTGGGGTCGGAGGGAGCAGTACTTC. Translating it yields CASSPYWGRREQYF.